Sequencing of this T cell receptor (beta chain) was carried out in a study of chronic HIV infection and antiretroviral therapy. TCRdb called the 5' RACE reads again in MiXCR, with one record for every CDR3 protein. The top ten hold roughly 2.7% of the sample, which has 30,000 or so distinct CDR3 sequences, about 9.6% seen once. This clonotype was counted at least ten times. V lost 3 bases to trimming and J lost 6 bases, with 14 bases between them. The CDR3 is 14 amino acids. The germline CDR1 and CDR2 sequences are LGHDT and YNNKEL (reference sequence). The sequenced material came from peripheral blood. The receptor's source is an adult who had HIV and had not received antiretroviral therapy, or was an uninfected healthy control (not recorded which). The J gene is TRBJ1-1, the V gene TRBV3-1; perhaps TRBD1 as D (5 bases). The CDR3 is CASSHTLGQPEAFF. The CDR3 DNA is TGTGCCAGCAGCCACACCCTAGGACAACCTGAAGCTTTCTTT.